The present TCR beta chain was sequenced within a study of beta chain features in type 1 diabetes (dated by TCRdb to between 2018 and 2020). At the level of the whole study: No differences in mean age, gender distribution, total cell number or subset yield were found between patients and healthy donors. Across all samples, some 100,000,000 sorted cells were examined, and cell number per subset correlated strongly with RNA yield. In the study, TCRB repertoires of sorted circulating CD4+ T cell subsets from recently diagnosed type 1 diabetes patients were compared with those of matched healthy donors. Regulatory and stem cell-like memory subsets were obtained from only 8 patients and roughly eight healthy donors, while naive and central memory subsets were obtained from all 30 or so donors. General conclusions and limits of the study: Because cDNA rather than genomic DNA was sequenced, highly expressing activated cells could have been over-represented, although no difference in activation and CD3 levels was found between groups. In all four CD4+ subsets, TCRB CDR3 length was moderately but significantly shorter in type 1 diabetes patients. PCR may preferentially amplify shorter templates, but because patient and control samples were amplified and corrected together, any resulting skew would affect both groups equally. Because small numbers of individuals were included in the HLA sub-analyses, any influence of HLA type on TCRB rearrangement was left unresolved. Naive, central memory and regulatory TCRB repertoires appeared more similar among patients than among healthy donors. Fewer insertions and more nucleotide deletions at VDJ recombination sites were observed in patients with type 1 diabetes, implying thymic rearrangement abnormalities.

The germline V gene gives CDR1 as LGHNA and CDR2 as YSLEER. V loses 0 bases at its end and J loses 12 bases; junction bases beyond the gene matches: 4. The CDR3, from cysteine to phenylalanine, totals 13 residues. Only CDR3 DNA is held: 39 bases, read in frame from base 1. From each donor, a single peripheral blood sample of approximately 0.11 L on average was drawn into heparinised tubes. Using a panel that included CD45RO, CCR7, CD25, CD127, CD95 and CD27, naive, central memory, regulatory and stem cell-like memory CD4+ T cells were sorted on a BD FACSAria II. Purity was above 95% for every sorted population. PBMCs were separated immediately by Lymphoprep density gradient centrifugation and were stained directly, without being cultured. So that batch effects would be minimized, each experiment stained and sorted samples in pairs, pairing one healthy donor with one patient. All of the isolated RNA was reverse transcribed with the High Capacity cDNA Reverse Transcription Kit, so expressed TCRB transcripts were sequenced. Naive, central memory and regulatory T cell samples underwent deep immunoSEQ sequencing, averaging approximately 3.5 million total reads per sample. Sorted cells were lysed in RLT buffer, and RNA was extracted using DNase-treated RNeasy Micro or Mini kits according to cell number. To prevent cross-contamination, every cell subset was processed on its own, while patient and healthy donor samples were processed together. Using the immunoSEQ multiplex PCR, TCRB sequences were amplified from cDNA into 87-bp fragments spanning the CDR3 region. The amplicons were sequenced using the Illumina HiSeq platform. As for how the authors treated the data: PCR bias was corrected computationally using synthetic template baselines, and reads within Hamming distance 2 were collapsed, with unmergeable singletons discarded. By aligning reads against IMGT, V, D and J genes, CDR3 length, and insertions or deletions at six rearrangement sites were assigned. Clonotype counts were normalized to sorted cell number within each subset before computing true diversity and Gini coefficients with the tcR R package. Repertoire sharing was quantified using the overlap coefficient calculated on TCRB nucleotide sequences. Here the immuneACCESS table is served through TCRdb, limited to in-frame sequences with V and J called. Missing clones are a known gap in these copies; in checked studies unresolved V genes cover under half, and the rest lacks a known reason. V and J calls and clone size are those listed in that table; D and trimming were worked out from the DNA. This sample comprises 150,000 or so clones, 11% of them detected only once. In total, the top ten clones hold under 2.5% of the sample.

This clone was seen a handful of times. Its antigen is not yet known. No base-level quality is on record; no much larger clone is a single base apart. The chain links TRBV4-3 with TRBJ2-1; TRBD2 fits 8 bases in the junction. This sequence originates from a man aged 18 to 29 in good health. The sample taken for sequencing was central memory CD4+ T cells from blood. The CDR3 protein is CASSQDSLAGQFF. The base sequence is TGCGCCAGCAGCCAAGATAGCCTAGCGGGGCAGTTCTTC.